Reported below is one TCR beta chain. The data were taken from a study of blood T cell repertoires in COVID-19. Study-wide background: From the United States, Italy and Spain came samples of acute and convalescent COVID-19. Sources were T cells, B-cell-depleted T cells, or PBMCs; the material itself was cDNA or gDNA.

Profiling relied on immunoSEQ multiplex PCR, and the TCRdb table lists in-frame clones only, not all of them. The profile shows around 190,000 clones, approximately 91% of them singletons. There are 11 residues in the CDR3. Germline values: CDR1 LGHDT, CDR2 YNNKEL (reference sequence). V lost 7 bases and J lost 13, with 13 bases in between. Enrolment of Seattle patients took place during active infection, and they were followed longitudinally. The chain recombines TRBV3-1 (or the pseudogene TRBV3-2) with TRBJ1-4; D remains unclear. The sequenced sample was peripheral blood. This TCR came from a man aged 50 to 59 with COVID-19, enrolled during active disease. CDR3 loop: CASTPPSGLFF. The CDR3 nucleotides are TGTGCCAGCACCCCCCCTAGTGGACTGTTTTTT.